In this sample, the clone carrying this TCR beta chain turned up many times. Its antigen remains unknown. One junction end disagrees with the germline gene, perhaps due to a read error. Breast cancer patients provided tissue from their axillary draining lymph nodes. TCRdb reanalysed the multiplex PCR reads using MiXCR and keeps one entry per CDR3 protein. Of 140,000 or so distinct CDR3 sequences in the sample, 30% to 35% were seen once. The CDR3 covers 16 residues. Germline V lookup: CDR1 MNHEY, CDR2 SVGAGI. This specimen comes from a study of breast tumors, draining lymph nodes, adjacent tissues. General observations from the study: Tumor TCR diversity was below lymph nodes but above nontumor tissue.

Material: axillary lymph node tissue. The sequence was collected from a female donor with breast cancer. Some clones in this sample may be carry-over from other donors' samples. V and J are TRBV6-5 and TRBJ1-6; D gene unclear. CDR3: CASSHSISRENSPLHF. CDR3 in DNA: TGTGCCAGCAGTCACTCGATAAGTCGAGAGAACTCACCCCTCCACTTT.